This T cell receptor beta chain came from a study of cytomegalovirus exposure and HLA in healthy donors. The sample holds one count of this clone. Its antigen is not identified. Study results and caveats: The productive fraction for most TCR beta V segments was about 87% or about 30% in an earlier analysis.

It was with 60 Vbeta and 13 Jbeta primers that the PCR ran. Assay used: immunoSEQ multiplex PCR; TCRdb lists only in-frame clones, some missing. The sample has around 180,000 clones, over 60% seen once. CDR1 and CDR2 (germline): ENHRY, SYGVKD. This CDR3 comprises 11 residues. V gave up 9 bases and J gave up 6 bases, with 11 bases separating them. The J gene is TRBJ1-1, the V gene TRBV10-3; possibly TRBD1 for D (6 bases). The receptor comes from a girl between 5 and 17 years old in good health and CMV-seronegative. Sequencing input: PBMCs. CDR3 region: CAIQGISEAFF. CDR3 DNA: TGTGCCATACAGGGTATTTCTGAAGCTTTCTTT.